This T cell receptor beta chain came from a study of PD-1 blockade in mismatch repair-deficient tumors. About the study: Patients had some twelve mismatch repair-deficient cancer types, all previously treated and progressing.

TCRdb's table, derived via immunoSEQ multiplex PCR, lists solely in-frame clones and lacks some. The sample consists of some 130,000 clones, more than 70% of them appearing once. General observations from the study: Tumor-resident clones, often undetectable pretreatment in blood, expanded then contracted after pembrolizumab.

This CDR3 comprises 18 residues. The germline CDR1 and CDR2 sequences are SNHLY and FYNNEI. Trimming removed 3 bases at V and 0 bases at J, with 17 bases between. Every patient had mismatch repair deficiency by PCR or immunohistochemistry. Concerning this clone itself: Its antigen is as yet unknown.

This specimen consisted of peripheral blood, obtained roughly 70 weeks after starting pembrolizumab. The sequence was obtained from an adult with mismatch repair-deficient cancer. This chain connects TRBV2 to TRBJ1-4, with D hard to call. CDR3 nucleotide sequence: TGTGCCAGCAGTGAGGGCAGGATTTTGCCCGCAACTAATGAAAAACTGTTTTTT. Its translation is CASSEGRILPATNEKLFF.